Presented here are 10 T cell receptor beta chains from one specimen sequenced in a study of regulatory T cells in long-lasting Graves disease. Investigators prepared the TCR beta libraries by applying iRepertoire HTBI primers and Arm-PCR of CDR3 regions. TCRdb fed the multiplex PCR reads into MiXCR, producing one record per CDR3 protein. The sample holds over 350,000 distinct CDR3 sequences, 14% seen once. Time point denoted: newly diagnosed GD, antithyroid drugs for less than 3 months. Making the TCR library involved RNA that had been extracted from PBMCs. These data were also filed under a second study, of T cells in Graves' hyperthyroidism and ophthalmopathy.

The specimen was peripheral blood mononuclear cells (PBMCs), collected at new diagnosis, from a patient treated with antithyroid drugs. All receptors come from a woman between 45 and 65 years old with Graves disease.

This clonotype was detected ten times or more. The chain employs TRBV28 and TRBJ2-3; 7 positions agree with TRBD2. The CDR3 contains 14 residues. J was trimmed by 0 bases and V by 5 bases; bases with no gene match: 2. Germline assignment: CDR1 MDHEN and CDR2 SYDVKM. The CDR3 protein is CASSGAGSTDTQYF. Written as DNA, the CDR3 is TGTGCCAGCAGTGGAGCGGGAAGCACAGATACGCAGTATTTT.

The table lists this clonotype with many counts. The chain joins TRBV28 to TRBJ1-1; TRBD1 might be the D (6 bases). The germline V gene has CDR1 MDHEN and CDR2 SYDVKM. The CDR3 is 11 amino acids. V lost 8 bases, J lost 5 bases, and 9 bases lay in between. The CDR3 region has the DNA TGTGCCAGCCCACAGGGAACTGAAGCTTTCTTT. Translated, it gives CASPQGTEAFF. Full variable domain (rest looked up from reference TRBV28 and TRBJ1-1): DVKVTQSSRYLVKRTGEKVFLECVQDMDHENMFWYRQDPGLGLRLIYFSYDVKMKEKGDIPEGYSVSREKKERFSLILESASTNQTSMYLCASPQGTEAFFGQGTRLTVV.

Comments on this clonotype: One base away lies a much larger clone, so this may be a sequencing read error. The chain links TRBV2 to TRBJ1-5; D remains unclear. Germline assignment: CDR1 SNHLY and CDR2 FYNNEI. The CDR3 totals 14 residues. V was shortened by 6 bases and J by 4 bases, with 13 bases between the two germline ends. The CDR3 DNA is TGTGCCAGCAGCAGCTTTCAGACTAATCAGCCCCAGCATTTT. Translated, it gives CASSSFQTNQPQHF.

The rearrangement links TRBV29-1 to TRBJ1-1; D gene uncertain. The V gene's germline CDR1 is SQVTM and CDR2 ANQGSEA. V dropped 1 base and J dropped 1 base, with 4 bases sitting between them. The CDR3 length is 12 residues. CDR3 bases: TGCAGCGTTGAAGCCGCGAACACTGAAGCTTTCTTT. It codes for CSVEAANTEAFF.

This clonotype was observed many times. J is TRBJ2-7 and V is TRBV7-2; 11 bases are a match to TRBD2. The junction had 2 bases not matched to a gene; V was cut back by 3 bases and J by 4 bases. This CDR3 is 14 amino acids long. Germline V gives CDR1 SGHTA, CDR2 FQGNSA. Written as DNA, the CDR3 is TGTGCCAGCAGCTTTACTAGCGGGAGTTACGAGCAGTACTTC. Translation gives CASSFTSGSYEQYF.

The chain joins TRBV3-1 to TRBJ2-7; D not resolved. The CDR3 is 15 amino acids. V was pared by 2 bases and J by 0 bases, with 11 bases between. CDR1 LGHDT and CDR2 YNNKEL come from the germline V gene (reference sequence). The CDR3, as DNA: TGTGCCAGCAGCCAAATGAAATTAAACTCCTACGAGCAGTACTTC. Translated: CASSQMKLNSYEQYF.

This clonotype was recorded a few times. V usage is TRBV6-5 and J usage is TRBJ2-1, with TRBD1 matching over 11 bases. CDR1 is MNHEY and CDR2 is SVGAGI in the germline V gene. CDR3 length equals 14 residues. With V trimmed by 0 bases and J by 13 bases, 5 bases remained unmatched. CDR3 in amino acids: CASSYSMDRGLQFF. As DNA, the CDR3 is TGTGCCAGCAGTTACTCGATGGACAGGGGGCTTCAGTTCTTC.

This clonotype appeared a few times. This chain joins TRBV5-1 and TRBJ1-1, with 7 bases matching TRBD1. This CDR3 has 15 residues. The junction had 7 bases not matched to a gene; V was cut back by 4 bases and J by 1 base. The germline gives CDR1 SGHRS, CDR2 YFSETQ. The CDR3, as DNA: TGCGCCAGCAGCAGCAACGCAGGGGGGAACACTGAAGCTTTCTTT. Its translation: CASSSNAGGNTEAFF. Full variable domain (missing parts from reference TRBV5-1 and TRBJ1-1): KAGVTQTPRYLIKTRGQQVTLSCSPISGHRSVSWYQQTPGQGLQFLFEYFSETQRNKGNFPGRFSGRQFSNSRSEMNVSTLELGDSALYLCASSSNAGGNTEAFFGQGTRLTVV.

Here the CDR3 reads CSVGAGASYNEQFF. The CDR3 nucleotides are TGCAGCGTTGGAGCGGGAGCCTCCTACAATGAGCAGTTCTTC. The chain has TRBV29-1 and TRBJ2-1; TRBD2 aligns across 8 bases. Germline V gene sequence: CDR1 SQVTM, CDR2 ANQGSEA. Trimming at V came to 4 bases and at J to 0 bases, leaving 2 bases not matched to a gene. This CDR3 spans 14 amino acids.

This chain joins TRBV12-3 or TRBV12-4 and TRBJ2-7; TRBD2 matches at 7 bases. The ends lost 5 bases at V and 3 bases at J; junction bases unmatched: 7. The CDR3 length is 14 residues. The CDR3 DNA reads as TGTGCCAGCAGTCCACGACTAGCAGGCTACGAGCAGTACTTC. Amino acids: CASSPRLAGYEQYF.